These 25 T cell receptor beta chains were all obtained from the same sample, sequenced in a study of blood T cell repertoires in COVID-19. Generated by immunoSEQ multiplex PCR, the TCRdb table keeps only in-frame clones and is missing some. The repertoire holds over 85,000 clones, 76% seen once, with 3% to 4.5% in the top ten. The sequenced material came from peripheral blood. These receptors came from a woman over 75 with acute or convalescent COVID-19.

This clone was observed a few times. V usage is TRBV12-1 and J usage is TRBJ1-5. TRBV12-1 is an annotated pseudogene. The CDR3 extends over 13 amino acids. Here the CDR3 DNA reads TGTGCCAGCAGCTTTAGCCGCGAGCAGCCCCAGCATTTT. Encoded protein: CASSFSREQPQHF.

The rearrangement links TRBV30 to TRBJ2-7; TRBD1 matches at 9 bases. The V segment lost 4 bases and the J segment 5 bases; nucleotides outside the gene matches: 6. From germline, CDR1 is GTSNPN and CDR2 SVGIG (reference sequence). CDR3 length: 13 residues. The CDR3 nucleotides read TGTGCCTGGACGAGGGGACAGGGCCACGAGCAGTACTTC. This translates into CAWTRGQGHEQYF.

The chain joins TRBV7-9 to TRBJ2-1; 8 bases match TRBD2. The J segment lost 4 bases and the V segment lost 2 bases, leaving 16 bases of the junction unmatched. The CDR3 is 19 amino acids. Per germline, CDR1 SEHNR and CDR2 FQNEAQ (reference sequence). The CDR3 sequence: CASSLYERWGRGRYNEQFF. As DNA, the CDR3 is TGTGCCAGCAGCTTATATGAAAGGTGGGGGCGCGGGAGGTACAATGAGCAGTTCTTC.

CDR3 loop: CASSFDRVETF. Written as DNA, the CDR3 is TGTGCCAGCAGTTTCGACAGGGTTGAGACCTTC. The chain links TRBV28 to TRBJ1-2; 7 bases agree with TRBD1. The V segment lost 3 bases and the J segment 14 bases; nucleotides outside the gene matches: 6. Germline lookup yields CDR1 MDHEN and CDR2 SYDVKM. CDR3 length: 11 amino acids.

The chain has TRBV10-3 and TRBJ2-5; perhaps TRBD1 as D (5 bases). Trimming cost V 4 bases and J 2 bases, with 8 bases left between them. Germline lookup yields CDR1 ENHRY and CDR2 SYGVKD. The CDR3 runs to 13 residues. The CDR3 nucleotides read TGTGCCATCAGTGTTACAGGACAAGAGACCCAGTACTTC. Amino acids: CAISVTGQETQYF.

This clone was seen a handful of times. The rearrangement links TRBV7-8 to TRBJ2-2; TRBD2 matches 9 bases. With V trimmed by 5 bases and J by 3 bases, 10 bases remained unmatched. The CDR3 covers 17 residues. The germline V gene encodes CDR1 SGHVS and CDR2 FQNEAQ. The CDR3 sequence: CASSPRGGTAYTGELFF. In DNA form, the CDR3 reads TGTGCCAGCAGCCCGCGGGGGGGGACAGCCTACACCGGGGAGCTGTTTTTT.

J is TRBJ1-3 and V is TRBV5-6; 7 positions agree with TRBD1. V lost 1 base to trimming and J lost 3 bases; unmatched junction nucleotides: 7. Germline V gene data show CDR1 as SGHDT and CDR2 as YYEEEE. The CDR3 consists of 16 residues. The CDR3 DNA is TGTGCCAGCAGCTTGCAAGGGGGCGCCTATGGAAACACCATATATTTT. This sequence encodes CASSLQGGAYGNTIYF.

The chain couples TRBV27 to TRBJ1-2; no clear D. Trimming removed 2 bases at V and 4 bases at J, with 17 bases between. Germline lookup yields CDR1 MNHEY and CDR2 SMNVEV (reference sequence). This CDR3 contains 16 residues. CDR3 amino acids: CASSLKWASPIYGYTF. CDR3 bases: TGTGCCAGCAGTTTAAAGTGGGCGTCACCAATCTATGGCTACACCTTC.

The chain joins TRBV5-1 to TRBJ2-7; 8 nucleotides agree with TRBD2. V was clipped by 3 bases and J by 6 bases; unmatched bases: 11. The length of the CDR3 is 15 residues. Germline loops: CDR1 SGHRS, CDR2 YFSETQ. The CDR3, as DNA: TGCGCCAGCAGCTCGGGGGGGAACGAGCCCCGCGAGCAGTACTTC. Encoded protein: CASSSGGNEPREQYF.

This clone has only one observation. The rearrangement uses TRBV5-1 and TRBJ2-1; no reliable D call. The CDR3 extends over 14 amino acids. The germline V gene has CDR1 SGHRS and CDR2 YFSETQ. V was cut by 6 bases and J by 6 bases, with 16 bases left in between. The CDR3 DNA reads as TGCGCCAGCAATGAACCTGGGCCCACCAATGAGCAGTTCTTC. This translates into CASNEPGPTNEQFF.

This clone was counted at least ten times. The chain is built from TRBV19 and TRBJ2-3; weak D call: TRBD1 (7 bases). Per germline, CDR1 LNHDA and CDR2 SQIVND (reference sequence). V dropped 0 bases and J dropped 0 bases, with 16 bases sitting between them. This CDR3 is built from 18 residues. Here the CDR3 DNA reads TGTGCCAGTAGTATAGATCATAGGGCAGGGGGGAGCACAGATACGCAGTATTTT. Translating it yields CASSIDHRAGGSTDTQYF.

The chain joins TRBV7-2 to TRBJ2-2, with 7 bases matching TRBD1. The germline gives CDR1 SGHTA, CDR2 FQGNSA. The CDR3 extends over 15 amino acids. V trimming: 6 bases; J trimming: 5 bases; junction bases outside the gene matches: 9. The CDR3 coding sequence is TGTGCCAGCAGGCACGGGACAGATGATACCGGGGAGCTGTTTTTT. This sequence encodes CASRHGTDDTGELFF.

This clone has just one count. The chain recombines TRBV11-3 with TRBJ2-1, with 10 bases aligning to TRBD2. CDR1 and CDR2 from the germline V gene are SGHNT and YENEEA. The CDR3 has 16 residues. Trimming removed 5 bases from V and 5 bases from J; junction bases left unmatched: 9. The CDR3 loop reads CASSPRTSGDHNEQFF. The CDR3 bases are TGTGCCAGCAGCCCACGGACTAGCGGAGACCACAATGAGCAGTTCTTC.

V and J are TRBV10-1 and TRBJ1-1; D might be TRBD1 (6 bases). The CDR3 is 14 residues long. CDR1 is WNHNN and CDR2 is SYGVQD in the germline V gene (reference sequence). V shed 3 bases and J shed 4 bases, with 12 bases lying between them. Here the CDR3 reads CASSEQGRATEAFF. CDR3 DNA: TGCGCCAGCAGTGAACAGGGAAGGGCCACTGAAGCTTTCTTT.

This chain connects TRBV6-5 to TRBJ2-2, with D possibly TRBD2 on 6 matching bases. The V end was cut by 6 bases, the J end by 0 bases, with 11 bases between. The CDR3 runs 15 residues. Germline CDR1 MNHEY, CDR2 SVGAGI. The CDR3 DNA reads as TGTGCCAGCAGGACGGGAGAGACGAACACCGGGGAGCTGTTTTTT. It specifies CASRTGETNTGELFF.

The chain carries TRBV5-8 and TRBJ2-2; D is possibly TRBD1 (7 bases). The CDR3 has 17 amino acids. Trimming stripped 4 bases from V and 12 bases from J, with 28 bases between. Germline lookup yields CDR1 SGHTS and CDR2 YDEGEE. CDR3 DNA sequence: TGTGCCAGCAGCGGACGACAGGGAGTTTTCGACCGGGGGCAGCTGTTTTTT. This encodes CASSGRQGVFDRGQLFF.

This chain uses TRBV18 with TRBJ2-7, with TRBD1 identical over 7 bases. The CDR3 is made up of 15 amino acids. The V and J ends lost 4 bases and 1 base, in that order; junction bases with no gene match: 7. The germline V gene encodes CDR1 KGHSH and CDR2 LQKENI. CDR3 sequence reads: CASSRSGTASYEQYF. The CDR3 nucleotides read TGTGCCAGCTCACGATCCGGGACAGCTTCCTACGAGCAGTACTTC.

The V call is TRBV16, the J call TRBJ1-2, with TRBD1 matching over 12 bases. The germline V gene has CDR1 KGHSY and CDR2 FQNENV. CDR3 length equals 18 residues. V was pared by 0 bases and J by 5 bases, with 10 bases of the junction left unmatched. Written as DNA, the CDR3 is TGTGCCAGCAGCCAATCGAGCGGGACAGGGGGCGCGGGGTATGGCTACACCTTC. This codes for CASSQSSGTGGAGYGYTF.

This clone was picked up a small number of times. Here the CDR3 reads CASLENTEAFF. CDR3 nucleotides: TGTGCCAGCCTAGAAAACACTGAAGCTTTCTTT. The chain joins TRBV6-5 to TRBJ1-1, with D unclear. CDR1 and CDR2 from the germline V gene are MNHEY and SVGAGI. V shed 8 bases and J shed 2 bases, with 6 bases lying between them. This CDR3 has 11 amino acids.

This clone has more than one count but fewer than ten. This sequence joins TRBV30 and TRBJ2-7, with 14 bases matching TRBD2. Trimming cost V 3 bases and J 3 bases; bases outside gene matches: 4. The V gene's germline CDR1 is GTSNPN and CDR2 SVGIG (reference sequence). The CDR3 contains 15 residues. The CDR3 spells CAWRGGLAGVYEQYF. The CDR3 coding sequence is TGTGCCTGGAGAGGGGGACTAGCGGGAGTCTACGAGCAGTACTTC.

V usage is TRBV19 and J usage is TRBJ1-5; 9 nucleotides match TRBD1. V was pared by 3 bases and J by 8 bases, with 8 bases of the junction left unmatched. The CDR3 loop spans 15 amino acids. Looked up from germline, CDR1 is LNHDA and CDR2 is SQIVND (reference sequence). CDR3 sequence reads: CASSIQTGGGEPQHF. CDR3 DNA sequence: TGTGCCAGTAGTATCCAGACAGGGGGGGGTGAGCCCCAGCATTTT.

CDR3 nucleotide sequence: TGTGCCAGCAGTTACGTATCCTACGAGCAGTACTTC. The encoded protein is CASSYVSYEQYF. The rearrangement links TRBV6-5 to TRBJ2-7; D unresolved. CDR1 and CDR2 (germline): MNHEY, SVGAGI. V dropped 2 bases and J dropped 1 base, with 3 bases sitting between them. The CDR3 is 12 residues long.

This chain's CDR3 is CASSLRAGGAYEQYF. CDR3 coding DNA: TGTGCCAGCAGCTTAAGGGCAGGAGGTGCCTACGAGCAGTACTTC. This chain uses TRBV7-6 with TRBJ2-7, with a weak D call TRBD2 (5 bases). Between the trimmed V and J ends, which lost 2 bases and 2 bases, there was a span of 13 bases. This CDR3 has 15 residues. The V gene's germline CDR1 is SGHVS and CDR2 FNYEAQ.

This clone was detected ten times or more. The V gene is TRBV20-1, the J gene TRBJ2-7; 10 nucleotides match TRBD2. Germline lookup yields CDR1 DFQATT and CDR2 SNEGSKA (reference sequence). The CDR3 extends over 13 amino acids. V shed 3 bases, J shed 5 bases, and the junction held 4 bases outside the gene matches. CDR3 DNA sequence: TGCAGTGCTAGTCAGCGGGGGGGAAACGAGCAGTACTTC. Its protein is CSASQRGGNEQYF.

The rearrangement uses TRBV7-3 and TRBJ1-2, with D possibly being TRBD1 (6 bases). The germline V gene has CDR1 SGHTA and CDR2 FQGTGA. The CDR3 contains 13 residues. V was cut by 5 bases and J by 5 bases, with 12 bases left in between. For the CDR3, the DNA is TGTGCCAGCAGCCCCGGGGGGCCTTATGGCTACACCTTC. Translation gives CASSPGGPYGYTF.